These T cell receptor beta chains were read from a single sample in a study of shared clonotypes between healthy human individuals. Sequenced by immunoSEQ multiplex PCR; TCRdb stores in-frame clones only, minus some. The sample has millions of clones; approximately 94% are singletons. Sequenced sample: naive CD8+ T cells sorted from blood. Source of these receptors: a man younger than 30 in good health. Both conserved end residues are trimmed from each CDR3. The D gene is left open where the match is weak.

D gene	V gene	CDR3 protein
TRBD2	TRBV9	ASSETAGTSAIQRPGELF
.	TRBV28	ASSFGRNTEAF
.	TRBV7-9	ASSLGLGTDTQY
TRBD2	TRBV5-4	ASSVWTSGGNTGELF
.	TRBV6-5	ASSYSAGQRSYEQY
TRBD1	TRBV6-1	ASSDAGGDFNYGYT
TRBD1	TRBV2	ASSEATGTVNYGYT
.	TRBV13	ASSFQSSIEQF
.	TRBV28	ASRGQGESGELF
.	TRBV20-1	SAPLNLEAF
.	TRBV6-5	ASRSPGLFYEQY
.	TRBV4-1	ASSLLSPGNVNSPLH
.	TRBV11-2	ASSPVGGSYNEQF
TRBD2	TRBV4-2	ASSLRGVSPYNEQF
.	TRBV7-2	ASSFGGSYEQY
.	TRBV6-1	ASKEAGVWNEQF
.	TRBV7-6	ASSLSSTGELF
.	TRBV5-1	ASQSSYNEQF
TRBD1	TRBV6-6	ASSYSRTGPETQY
.	TRBV5-6	ASSSESAGNTIY
.	TRBV10-3	AISDSDHRYGYT
TRBD1	TRBV6-1	ASSLGQGNGELF
.	TRBV5-4	ASSPGTDTQY
TRBD2	TRBV7-9	ASSLIGLAGAQETQY
TRBD1	TRBV29-1	SVVDRGEQY
TRBD2	TRBV5-6	ASSLERGGGTDTQY
.	TRBV4-1	ASSQDLVGFDSRGYT
TRBD2	TRBV9	ASSVAWGGVDNEQF
.	TRBV5-4	ASSLSRGLPYEQY
.	TRBV6-5	ASSTSRVNEQF
.	TRBV19	ARGKPQNEKLF
TRBD2	TRBV10-1	ASSEPGLAGTNEQY
TRBD2	TRBV5-4	ASSLGLAGGFSYEQY
.	TRBV5-8	ASPLALVGGANVLT
TRBD1	TRBV19	ASSRQGAINQPQH
.	TRBV30	AYETGTTNTEAF
TRBD2	TRBV27	ASRSRDYSYEQY
TRBD1	TRBV30	AWSITGADTQY
TRBD1	TRBV6-1	ASRLGTGYEQY
.	TRBV27	ASSFRVGTGELF
.	TRBV6-1	ASTGTISYNEQF
.	TRBV27	ASSPGTGSNQPQH
.	TRBV25-1	ASSEFIGTEKLF
.	TRBV7-8	ASSLKGAGGTDTQY
TRBD1	TRBV30	ALNPGTGRTEAF
TRBD2	TRBV30	AWSRGAGELF
TRBD2	TRBV28	ASSLGLASSYEQY